The 13 T cell receptor beta chains listed next were all sequenced from one sample in a study of blood T cell repertoires in COVID-19. Generated by immunoSEQ multiplex PCR, the TCRdb table keeps only in-frame clones and is missing some. The sample carries about 170,000 clones, 80% to 85% recorded once. The specimen sequenced was peripheral blood. The receptors derive from a human donor with acute or convalescent COVID-19. The donor label of this sample is uncertain.

This chain joins TRBV30 and TRBJ1-1, with D possibly matching TRBD1 (6 bases). CDR1 and CDR2 (germline): GTSNPN, SVGIG (reference sequence). The length of the CDR3 is 16 residues. The V end was cut by 0 bases, the J end by 4 bases, with 18 bases between. The CDR3 is CAWSVLNRAGSTEAFF. For the CDR3, the DNA is TGTGCCTGGAGTGTACTAAACAGGGCCGGAAGCACTGAAGCTTTCTTT.

This chain links TRBV7-2 with TRBJ1-1; D not resolved. CDR3 length equals 15 residues. CDR1 SGHTA and CDR2 FQGNSA come from the germline V gene. V lost 1 base to trimming and J lost 0 bases, with 9 bases between them. CDR3 nucleotides: TGTGCCAGCAGCTTAGTGGAGGCTATGAACACTGAAGCTTTCTTT. This gives the protein CASSLVEAMNTEAFF. Combining the CDR3 with reference TRBV7-2 and TRBJ1-1 gives the whole variable domain GAGVSQSPSNKVTEKGKDVELRCDPISGHTALYWYRQSLGQGLEFLIYFQGNSAPDKSGLPSDRFSAERTGGSVSTLTIQRTQQEDSAVYLCASSLVEAMNTEAFFGQGTRLTVV.

This sequence joins TRBV9 and TRBJ2-3; 10 bases line up with TRBD2. Germline CDR1 reads SGDLS; CDR2 reads YYNGEE. The length of the CDR3 is 15 residues. V shed 6 bases, J shed 5 bases, and the junction held 9 bases outside the gene matches. The CDR3 protein is CASNQGTSVRDTQYF. DNA for the CDR3: TGTGCCAGCAACCAAGGGACTAGCGTTAGAGATACGCAGTATTTT.

The V gene is TRBV18, the J gene TRBJ2-3; the D is unclear. Trimming removed 2 bases at V and 4 bases at J, with 4 bases between. Germline V lookup: CDR1 KGHSH, CDR2 LQKENI. This CDR3 comprises 12 residues. CDR3 protein: CASSPSADTQYF. For the CDR3, the DNA is TGTGCCAGCTCACCAAGCGCAGATACGCAGTATTTT.

The CDR3 coding sequence is TGTGCCAGCAGCTTAGGAGGCGATACCACCTACAATGAGCAGTTCTTC. This gives the protein CASSLGGDTTYNEQFF. The rearrangement uses TRBV7-8 and TRBJ2-1; D gene uncertain. CDR3 length: 16 amino acids. Trimming removed 1 base at V and 2 bases at J, with 12 bases between. Per germline, CDR1 SGHVS and CDR2 FQNEAQ. Based on the CDR3 plus reference TRBV7-8 and TRBJ2-1, the full variable domain is GAGVSQSPRYKVAKRGQDVALRCDPISGHVSLFWYQQALGQGPEFLTYFQNEAQLDKSGLPSDRFFAERPEGSVSTLKIQRTQQEDSAVYLCASSLGGDTTYNEQFFGPGTRLTVL.

The chain employs TRBV5-1 and TRBJ1-6; TRBD1 is a possible D gene (5 bases). Trimming removed 5 bases from V and 5 bases from J, with 11 bases in between. CDR1 is SGHRS and CDR2 is YFSETQ in the germline V gene. The CDR3 runs to 14 residues. This CDR3 reads CASSFDSDNSPLHF. The CDR3 DNA follows: TGCGCCAGCAGTTTCGACAGTGATAATTCACCCCTCCACTTT.

On this clone itself: The sample has other DNA sequences that encode this CDR3 too. V and J are TRBV3-1 (or the pseudogene TRBV3-2) and TRBJ1-2; TRBD1 matches at 8 bases. CDR3 length: 13 residues. The junction had 1 base not matched to a gene; V was cut back by 4 bases and J by 3 bases. CDR1 LGHDT and CDR2 YNNKEL come from the germline V gene (reference sequence). In nucleotides, the CDR3 is TGTGCCAGCAGCCGACAGGGGTACTATGGCTACACCTTC. This sequence encodes CASSRQGYYGYTF.

The chain employs TRBV19 and TRBJ1-6; D unclear. Germline-derived CDR1 and CDR2 are LNHDA and SQIVND (reference sequence). Trimming shortened V by 2 bases and J by 6 bases, and 14 bases separated the two germline ends. The CDR3 contains 16 residues. CDR3 DNA sequence: TGTGCCAGTAGTATACAAGAGGCCGCGTTTAATTCACCCCTCCACTTT. Its protein is CASSIQEAAFNSPLHF.

The V and J genes are TRBV29-1 and TRBJ1-3, with 10 bases lining up with TRBD1. CDR1 SQVTM and CDR2 ANQGSEA come from the germline V gene. The J segment lost 8 bases and the V segment lost 4 bases, leaving 8 bases of the junction unmatched. CDR3 size: 14 residues. The CDR3 is CSVVGGTGVDTIYF. As DNA, the CDR3 is TGCAGCGTTGTGGGGGGGACAGGGGTGGACACCATATATTTT.

This clone was recorded only once. The chain is built from TRBV5-6 and TRBJ1-6, with D possibly matching TRBD1 (5 bases). Germline V gives CDR1 SGHDT, CDR2 YYEEEE. The CDR3 sequence is 16 residues long. V dropped 4 bases and J dropped 9 bases, with 20 bases sitting between them. CDR3 amino acids: CASSSLTDEFTSPLHF. The CDR3 DNA follows: TGTGCCAGCAGCAGCTTGACAGACGAGTTTACTTCACCCCTCCACTTT.

V is TRBV14 and J is TRBJ2-7; TRBD1 matches 9 bases. The V gene end was trimmed by 4 bases and the J gene end by 4 bases; junction bases not matched to a gene: 8. This CDR3 spans 15 amino acids. Looked up from germline, CDR1 is SGHDN and CDR2 is FVKESK. DNA of the CDR3: TGTGCCAGCAGCCCCGGACAGGGGAGTAGGTACGAGCAGTACTTC. Encoded protein: CASSPGQGSRYEQYF.

In its sample, this clone was seen a few times. The J gene is TRBJ2-1, the V gene TRBV7-8; 11 nucleotides match TRBD2. CDR1 SGHVS and CDR2 FQNEAQ come from the germline V gene. This CDR3 comprises 15 residues. Trimming cost V 4 bases and J 7 bases; bases outside gene matches: 6. The CDR3 loop reads CASSSTSGSFNEQFF. DNA for the CDR3: TGTGCCAGCAGCTCAACTAGCGGGAGTTTTAATGAGCAGTTCTTC.

The chain joins TRBV4-1 to TRBJ2-2; the match to TRBD2 covers 10 bases. The germline V gene encodes CDR1 MGHRA and CDR2 YSYEKL. This CDR3 is 19 amino acids long. V lost 3 bases to trimming and J lost 7 bases; unmatched junction nucleotides: 17. CDR3 bases: TGCGCCAGCAGCCAGCCCTCTGCTAGCGGGAGAAATCGGGGCGGGGAGCTGTTTTTT. Its protein product is CASSQPSASGRNRGGELFF.